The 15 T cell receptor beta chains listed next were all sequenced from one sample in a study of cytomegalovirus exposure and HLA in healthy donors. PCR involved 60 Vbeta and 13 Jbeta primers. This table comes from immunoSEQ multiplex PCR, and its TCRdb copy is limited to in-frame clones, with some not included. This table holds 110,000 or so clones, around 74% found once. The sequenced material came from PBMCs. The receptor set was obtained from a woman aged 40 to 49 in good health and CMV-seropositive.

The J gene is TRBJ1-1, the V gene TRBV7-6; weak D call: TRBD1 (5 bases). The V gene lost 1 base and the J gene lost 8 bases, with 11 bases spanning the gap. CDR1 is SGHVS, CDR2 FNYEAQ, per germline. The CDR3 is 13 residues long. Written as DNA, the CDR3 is TGTGCCAGCAGCTTAGTCCAAACAGGCGAAGCTTTCTTT. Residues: CASSLVQTGEAFF.

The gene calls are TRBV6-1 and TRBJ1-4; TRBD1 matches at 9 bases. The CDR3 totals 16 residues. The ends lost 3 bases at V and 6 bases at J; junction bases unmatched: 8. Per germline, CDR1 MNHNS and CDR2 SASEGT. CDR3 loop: CASSDPLRTGDEKLFF. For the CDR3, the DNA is TGTGCCAGCAGTGATCCCCTGAGGACAGGGGATGAAAAACTGTTTTTT.

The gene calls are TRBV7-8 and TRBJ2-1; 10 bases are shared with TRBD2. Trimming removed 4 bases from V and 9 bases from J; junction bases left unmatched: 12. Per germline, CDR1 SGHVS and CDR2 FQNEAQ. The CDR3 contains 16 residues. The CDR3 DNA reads TGTGCCAGCAGCTACGGAGCGGGAGGGCCTATGGCTGAGCAGTTCTTC. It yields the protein CASSYGAGGPMAEQFF. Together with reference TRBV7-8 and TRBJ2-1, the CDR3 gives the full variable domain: GAGVSQSPRYKVAKRGQDVALRCDPISGHVSLFWYQQALGQGPEFLTYFQNEAQLDKSGLPSDRFFAERPEGSVSTLKIQRTQQEDSAVYLCASSYGAGGPMAEQFFGPGTRLTVL.

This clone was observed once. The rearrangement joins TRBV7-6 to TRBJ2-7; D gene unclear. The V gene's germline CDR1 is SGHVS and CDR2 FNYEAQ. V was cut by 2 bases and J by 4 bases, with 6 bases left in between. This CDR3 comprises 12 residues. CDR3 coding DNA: TGTGCCAGCAGCTTAACTCCGTACGAGCAGTACTTC. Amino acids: CASSLTPYEQYF.

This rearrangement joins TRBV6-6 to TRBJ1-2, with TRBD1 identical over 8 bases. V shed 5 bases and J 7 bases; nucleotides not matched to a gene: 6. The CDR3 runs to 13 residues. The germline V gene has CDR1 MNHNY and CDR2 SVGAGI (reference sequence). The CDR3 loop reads CASSLGTGSGYTF. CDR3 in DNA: TGTGCCAGCAGTCTGGGGACAGGATCTGGCTACACCTTC.

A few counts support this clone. Here the CDR3 reads CASSQDLRRSSNEKLFF. The CDR3 nucleotides read TGTGCCAGCAGCCAAGATCTTCGGAGATCTTCTAATGAAAAACTGTTTTTT. The chain has TRBV14 and TRBJ1-4; D unclear. The CDR3 length is 17 residues. V lost 0 bases and J lost 3, with 14 bases in between. CDR1 and CDR2 from the germline V gene are SGHDN and FVKESK.

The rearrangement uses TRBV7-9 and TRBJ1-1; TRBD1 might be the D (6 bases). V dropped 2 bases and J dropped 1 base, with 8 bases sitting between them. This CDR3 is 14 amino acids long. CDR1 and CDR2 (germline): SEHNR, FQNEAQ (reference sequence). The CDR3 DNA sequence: TGTGCCAGCAGCTTACCGGGACAGAACACTGAAGCTTTCTTT. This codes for CASSLPGQNTEAFF.

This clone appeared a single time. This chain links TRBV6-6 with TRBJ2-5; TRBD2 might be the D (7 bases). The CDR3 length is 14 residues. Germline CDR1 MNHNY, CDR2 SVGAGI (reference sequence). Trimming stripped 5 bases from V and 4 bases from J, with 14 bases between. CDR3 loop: CASSLLRGGETQYF. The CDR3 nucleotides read TGTGCCAGCAGTCTTCTGAGGGGGGGAGAGACCCAGTACTTC.

The CDR3 sequence is CASSSPSRGSQPQHF. The CDR3 coding sequence is TGTGCCAGCAGCTCCCCTTCTCGAGGGAGTCAGCCCCAGCATTTT. This chain links TRBV5-8 with TRBJ1-5; D gene unclear. Germline values: CDR1 SGHTS, CDR2 YDEGEE. This CDR3 comprises 15 residues. V was trimmed by 3 bases and J by 6 bases, leaving 16 bases between them.

CDR3 nucleotides: TGTGCCATCAGTGAGTCCCTGTACAATGAGCAGTTCTTC. This encodes CAISESLYNEQFF. The chain combines TRBV10-3 with TRBJ2-1; D is unclear. V was shortened by 0 bases and J by 4 bases, with 4 bases between the two germline ends. CDR3 length: 13 amino acids. The V gene's germline CDR1 is ENHRY and CDR2 SYGVKD.

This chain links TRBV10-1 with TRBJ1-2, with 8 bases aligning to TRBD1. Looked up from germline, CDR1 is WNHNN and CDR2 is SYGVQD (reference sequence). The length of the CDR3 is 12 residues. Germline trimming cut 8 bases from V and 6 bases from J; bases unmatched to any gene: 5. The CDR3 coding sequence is TGCGCCAGCCCAGTCAGGGGGCATGGCTACACCTTC. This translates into CASPVRGHGYTF.

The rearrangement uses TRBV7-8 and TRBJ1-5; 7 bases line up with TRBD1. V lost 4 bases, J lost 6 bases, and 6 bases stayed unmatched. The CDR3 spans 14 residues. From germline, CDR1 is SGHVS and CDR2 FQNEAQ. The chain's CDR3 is CASSSQQGSQPQHF. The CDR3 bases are TGTGCCAGCAGCTCCCAACAGGGGAGTCAGCCCCAGCATTTT.

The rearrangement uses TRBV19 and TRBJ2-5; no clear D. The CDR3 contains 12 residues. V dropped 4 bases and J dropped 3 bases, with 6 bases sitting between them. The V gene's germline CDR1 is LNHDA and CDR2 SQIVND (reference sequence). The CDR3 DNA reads TGTGCCAGTAGTAGACGGGAAGAGACCCAGTACTTC. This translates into CASSRREETQYF.

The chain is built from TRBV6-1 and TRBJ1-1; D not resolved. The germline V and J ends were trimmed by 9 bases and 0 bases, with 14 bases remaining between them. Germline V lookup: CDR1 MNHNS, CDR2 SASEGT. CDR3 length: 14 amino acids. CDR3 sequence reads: CASRLSLMNTEAFF. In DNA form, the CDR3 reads TGTGCCAGTAGACTGAGTTTAATGAACACTGAAGCTTTCTTT.

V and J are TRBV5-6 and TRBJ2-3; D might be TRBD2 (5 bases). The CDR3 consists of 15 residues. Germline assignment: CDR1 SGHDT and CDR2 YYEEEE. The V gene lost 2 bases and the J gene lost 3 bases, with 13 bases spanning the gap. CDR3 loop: CASSLTIEGTDTQYF. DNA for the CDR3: TGTGCCAGCAGCTTAACGATAGAGGGAACAGATACGCAGTATTTT.